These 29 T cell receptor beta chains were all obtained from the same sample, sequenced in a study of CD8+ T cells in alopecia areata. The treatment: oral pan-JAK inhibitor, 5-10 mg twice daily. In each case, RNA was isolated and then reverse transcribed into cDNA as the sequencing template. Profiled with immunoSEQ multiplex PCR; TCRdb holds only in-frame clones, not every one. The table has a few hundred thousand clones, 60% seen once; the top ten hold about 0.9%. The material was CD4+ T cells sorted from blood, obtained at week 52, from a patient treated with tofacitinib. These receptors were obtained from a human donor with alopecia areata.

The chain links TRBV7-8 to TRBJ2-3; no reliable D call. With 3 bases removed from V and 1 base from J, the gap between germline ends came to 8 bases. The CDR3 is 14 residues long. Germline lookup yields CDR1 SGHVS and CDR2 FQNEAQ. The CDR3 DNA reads TGTGCCAGCAGCTTCCTCATTGGCACAGATACGCAGTATTTT. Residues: CASSFLIGTDTQYF.

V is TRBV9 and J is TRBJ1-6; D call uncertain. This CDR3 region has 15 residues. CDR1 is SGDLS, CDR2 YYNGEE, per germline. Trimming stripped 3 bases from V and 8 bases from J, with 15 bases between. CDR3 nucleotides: TGTGCCAGCAGCGCCGGTGGACCTCCTTATTCACCCCTCCACTTT. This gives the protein CASSAGGPPYSPLHF.

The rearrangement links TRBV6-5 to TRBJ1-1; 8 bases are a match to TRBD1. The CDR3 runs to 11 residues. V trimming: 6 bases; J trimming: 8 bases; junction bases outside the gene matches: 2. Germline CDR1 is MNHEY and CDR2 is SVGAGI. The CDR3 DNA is TGTGCCAGCAGCCGGGACAGGGAAGCTTTCTTT. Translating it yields CASSRDREAFF.

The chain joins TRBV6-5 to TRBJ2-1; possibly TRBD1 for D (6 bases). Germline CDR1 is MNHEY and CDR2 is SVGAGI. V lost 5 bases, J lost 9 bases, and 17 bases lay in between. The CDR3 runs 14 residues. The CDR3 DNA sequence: TGTGCCAGCAGTCCCGACAGGCTTAGGGGTGAGCAGTTCTTC. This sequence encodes CASSPDRLRGEQFF.

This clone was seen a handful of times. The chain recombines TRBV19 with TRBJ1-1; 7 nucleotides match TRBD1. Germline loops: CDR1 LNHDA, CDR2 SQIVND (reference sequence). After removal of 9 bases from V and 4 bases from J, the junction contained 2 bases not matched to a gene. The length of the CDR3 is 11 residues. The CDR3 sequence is CASTGVTEAFF. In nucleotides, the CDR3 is TGTGCCAGCACAGGGGTCACTGAAGCTTTCTTT.

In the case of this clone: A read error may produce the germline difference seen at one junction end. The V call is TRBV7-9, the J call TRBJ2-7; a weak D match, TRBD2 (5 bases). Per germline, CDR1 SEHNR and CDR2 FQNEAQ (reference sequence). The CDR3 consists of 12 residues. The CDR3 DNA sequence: TGTGCCAGCAGCCTAGCCCCTTACGAGCAGTACTTC. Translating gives CASSLAPYEQYF.

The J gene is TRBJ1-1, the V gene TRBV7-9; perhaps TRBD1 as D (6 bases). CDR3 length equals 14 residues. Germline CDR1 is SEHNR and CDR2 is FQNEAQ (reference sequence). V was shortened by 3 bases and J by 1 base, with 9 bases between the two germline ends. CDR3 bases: TGTGCCAGCAGCTTGGACAGTAGGAACACTGAAGCTTTCTTT. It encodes CASSLDSRNTEAFF.

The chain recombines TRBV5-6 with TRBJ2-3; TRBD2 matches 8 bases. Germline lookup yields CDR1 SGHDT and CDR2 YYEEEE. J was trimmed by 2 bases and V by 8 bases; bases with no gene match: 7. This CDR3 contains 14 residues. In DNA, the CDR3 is TGTGCCAGTAGCGGGGCGGGGACCACAGATACGCAGTATTTT. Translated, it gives CASSGAGTTDTQYF.

The CDR3 protein is CSARITDTQYF. The CDR3 DNA reads TGCAGTGCTAGAATCACAGATACGCAGTATTTT. This chain uses TRBV20-1 with TRBJ2-3, with D unclear. Germline CDR1 is DFQATT and CDR2 is SNEGSKA (reference sequence). There are 11 residues in the CDR3. Trimming left V 2 bases short and J 2 bases short, with 2 bases between.

CDR3 in DNA: TGTGCCAGCACCCTGGACAGGGCTGGCTACACCTTC. Its translation: CASTLDRAGYTF. The rearrangement links TRBV6-1 to TRBJ1-2, with 8 bases that match TRBD1. There are 12 residues in the CDR3. Trimming took 7 bases from V and 7 from J; bases not matched to a gene: 5. Per the germline V gene, CDR1 is MNHNS and CDR2 is SASEGT.

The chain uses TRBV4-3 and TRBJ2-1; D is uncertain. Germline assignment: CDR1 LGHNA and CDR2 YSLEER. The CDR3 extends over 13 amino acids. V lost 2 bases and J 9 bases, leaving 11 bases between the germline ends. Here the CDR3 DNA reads TGCGCCAGCAGCCAAACCCCTCGGCTTGAGCAGTTCTTC. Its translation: CASSQTPRLEQFF.

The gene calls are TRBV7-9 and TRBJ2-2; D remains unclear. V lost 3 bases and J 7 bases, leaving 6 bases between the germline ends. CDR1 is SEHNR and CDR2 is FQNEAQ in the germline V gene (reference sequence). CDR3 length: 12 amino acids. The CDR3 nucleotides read TGTGCCAGCAGCTTCCTGCTCGGGGAGCTGTTTTTT. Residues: CASSFLLGELFF.

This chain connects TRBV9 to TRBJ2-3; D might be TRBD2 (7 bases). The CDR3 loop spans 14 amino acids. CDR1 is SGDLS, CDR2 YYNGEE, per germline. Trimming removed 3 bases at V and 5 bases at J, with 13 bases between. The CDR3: CASSGRGRKDTQYF. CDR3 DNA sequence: TGTGCCAGCAGCGGGCGGGGGCGGAAAGATACGCAGTATTTT.

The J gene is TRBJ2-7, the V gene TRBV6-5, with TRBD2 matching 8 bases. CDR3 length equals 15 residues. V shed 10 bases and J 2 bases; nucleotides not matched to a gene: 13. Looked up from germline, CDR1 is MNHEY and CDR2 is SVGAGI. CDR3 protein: CATKRGVAGPYEQYF. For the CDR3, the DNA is TGTGCCACCAAACGGGGGGTAGCGGGGCCCTACGAGCAGTACTTC.

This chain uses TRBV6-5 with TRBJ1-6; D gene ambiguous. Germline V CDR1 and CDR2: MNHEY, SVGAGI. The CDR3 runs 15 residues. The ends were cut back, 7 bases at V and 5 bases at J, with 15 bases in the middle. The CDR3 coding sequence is TGTGCCAGCACCTTCACGCGGGTAGATAATTCACCCCTCCACTTT. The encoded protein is CASTFTRVDNSPLHF.

The CDR3 DNA reads as TGTGCCAGCAGCGTCGGGACGGCTGCCTATGGCTACACCTTC. Protein: CASSVGTAAYGYTF. The chain couples TRBV9 to TRBJ1-2, with D perhaps matching TRBD1 (5 bases). The CDR3 length is 14 residues. Germline CDR1 SGDLS, CDR2 YYNGEE. V lost 2 bases and J 4 bases, leaving 12 bases between the germline ends.

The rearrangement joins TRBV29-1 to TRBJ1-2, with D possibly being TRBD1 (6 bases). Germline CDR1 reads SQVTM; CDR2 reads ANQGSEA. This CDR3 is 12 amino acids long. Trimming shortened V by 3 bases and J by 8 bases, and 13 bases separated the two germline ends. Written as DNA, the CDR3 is TGCAGCGTTGACGAAAACAGGGTCGGCTACACCTTC. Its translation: CSVDENRVGYTF.

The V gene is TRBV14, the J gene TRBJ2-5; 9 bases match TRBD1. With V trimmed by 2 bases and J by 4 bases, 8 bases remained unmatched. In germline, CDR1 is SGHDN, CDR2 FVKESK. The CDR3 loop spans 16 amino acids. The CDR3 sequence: CASSQRRTGEGETQYF. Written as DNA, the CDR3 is TGTGCCAGCAGCCAAAGACGGACAGGGGAGGGAGAGACCCAGTACTTC.

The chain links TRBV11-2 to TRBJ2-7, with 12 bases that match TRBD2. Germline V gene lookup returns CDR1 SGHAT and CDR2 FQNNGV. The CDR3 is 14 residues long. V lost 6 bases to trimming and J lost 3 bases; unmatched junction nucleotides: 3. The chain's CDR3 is CASRQLAGGYEQYF. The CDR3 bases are TGTGCCAGCAGACAACTAGCGGGGGGCTACGAGCAGTACTTC. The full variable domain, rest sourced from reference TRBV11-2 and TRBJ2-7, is EAGVAQSPRYKIIEKRQSVAFWCNPISGHATLYWYQQILGQGPKLLIQFQNNGVVDDSQLPKDRFSAERLKGVDSTLKIQPAKLEDSAVYLCASRQLAGGYEQYFGPGTRLTVT.

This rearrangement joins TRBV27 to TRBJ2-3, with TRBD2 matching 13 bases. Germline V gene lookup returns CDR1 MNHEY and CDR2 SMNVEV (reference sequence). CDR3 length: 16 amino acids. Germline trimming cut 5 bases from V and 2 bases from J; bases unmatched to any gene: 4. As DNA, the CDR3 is TGTGCCAGCAGTGTGACTAGCGGGGGGACCACAGATACGCAGTATTTT. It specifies CASSVTSGGTTDTQYF.

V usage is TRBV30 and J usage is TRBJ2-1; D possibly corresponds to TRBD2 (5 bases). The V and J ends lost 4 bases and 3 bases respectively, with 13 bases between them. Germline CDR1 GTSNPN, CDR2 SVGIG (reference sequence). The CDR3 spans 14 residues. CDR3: CAWTPAEGYNEQFF. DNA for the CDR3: TGTGCCTGGACTCCAGCCGAGGGCTACAATGAGCAGTTCTTC.

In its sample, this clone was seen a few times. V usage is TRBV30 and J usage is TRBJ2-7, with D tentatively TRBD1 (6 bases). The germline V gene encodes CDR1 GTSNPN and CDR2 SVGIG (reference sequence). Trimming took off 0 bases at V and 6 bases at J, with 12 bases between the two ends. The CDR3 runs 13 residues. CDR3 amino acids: CAWSVQQGSEQYF. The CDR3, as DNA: TGTGCCTGGAGTGTACAACAGGGTAGCGAGCAGTACTTC.

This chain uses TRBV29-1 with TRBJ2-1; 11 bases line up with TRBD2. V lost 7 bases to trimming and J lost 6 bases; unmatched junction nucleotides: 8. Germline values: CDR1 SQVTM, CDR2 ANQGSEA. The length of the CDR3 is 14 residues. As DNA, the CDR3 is TGCAGCGAGAAACTAGCGGGGGCCCTCAATGAGCAGTTCTTC. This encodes CSEKLAGALNEQFF.

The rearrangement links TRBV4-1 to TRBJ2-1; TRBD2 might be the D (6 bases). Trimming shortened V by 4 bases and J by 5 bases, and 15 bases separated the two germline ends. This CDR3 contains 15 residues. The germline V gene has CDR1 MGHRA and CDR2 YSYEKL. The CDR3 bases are TGCGCCAGCAGCCGTACCGGGACTTCAAACAATGAGCAGTTCTTC. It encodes CASSRTGTSNNEQFF.

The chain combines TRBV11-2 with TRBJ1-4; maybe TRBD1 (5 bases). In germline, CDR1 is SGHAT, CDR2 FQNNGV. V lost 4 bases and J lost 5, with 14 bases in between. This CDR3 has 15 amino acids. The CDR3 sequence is CASSSLGRLNEKLFF. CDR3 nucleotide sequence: TGTGCCAGCAGCTCATTGGGACGGCTAAATGAAAAACTGTTTTTT. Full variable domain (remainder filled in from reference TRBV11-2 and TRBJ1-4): EAGVAQSPRYKIIEKRQSVAFWCNPISGHATLYWYQQILGQGPKLLIQFQNNGVVDDSQLPKDRFSAERLKGVDSTLKIQPAKLEDSAVYLCASSSLGRLNEKLFFGSGTQLSVL.

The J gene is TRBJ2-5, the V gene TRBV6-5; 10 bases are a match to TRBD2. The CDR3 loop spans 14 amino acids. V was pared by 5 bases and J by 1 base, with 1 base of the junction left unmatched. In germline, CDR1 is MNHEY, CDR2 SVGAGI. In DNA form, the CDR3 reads TGTGCCAGCAGTGGACTAGCGGTCCAAGAGACCCAGTACTTC. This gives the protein CASSGLAVQETQYF.

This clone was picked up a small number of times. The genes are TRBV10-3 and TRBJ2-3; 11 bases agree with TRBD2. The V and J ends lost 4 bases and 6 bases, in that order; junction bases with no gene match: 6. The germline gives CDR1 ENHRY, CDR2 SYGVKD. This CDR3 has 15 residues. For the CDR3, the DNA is TGTGCCATCAGTGCGATAGCGGGGGGGCACGATACGCAGTATTTT. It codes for CAISAIAGGHDTQYF.

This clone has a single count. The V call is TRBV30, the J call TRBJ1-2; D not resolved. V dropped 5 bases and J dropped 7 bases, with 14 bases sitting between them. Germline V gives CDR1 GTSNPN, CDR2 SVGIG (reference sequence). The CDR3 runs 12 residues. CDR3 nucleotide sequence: TGTGCCTGGTCAATCGGACGGCGTGGCTACACCTTC. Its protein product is CAWSIGRRGYTF.

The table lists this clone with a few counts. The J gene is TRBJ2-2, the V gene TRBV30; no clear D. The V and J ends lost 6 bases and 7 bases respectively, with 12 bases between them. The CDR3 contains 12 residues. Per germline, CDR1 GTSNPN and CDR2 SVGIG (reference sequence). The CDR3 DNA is TGTGCCTGCCCGAGGAGCCGCGGGGAGCTGTTTTTT. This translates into CACPRSRGELFF. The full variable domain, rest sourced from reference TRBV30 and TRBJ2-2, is SQTIHQWPATLVQPVGSPLSLECTVEGTSNPNLYWYRQAAGRGLQLLFYSVGIGQISSEVPQNLSASRPQDRQFILSSKKLLLSDSGFYLCACPRSRGELFFGEGSRLTVL.